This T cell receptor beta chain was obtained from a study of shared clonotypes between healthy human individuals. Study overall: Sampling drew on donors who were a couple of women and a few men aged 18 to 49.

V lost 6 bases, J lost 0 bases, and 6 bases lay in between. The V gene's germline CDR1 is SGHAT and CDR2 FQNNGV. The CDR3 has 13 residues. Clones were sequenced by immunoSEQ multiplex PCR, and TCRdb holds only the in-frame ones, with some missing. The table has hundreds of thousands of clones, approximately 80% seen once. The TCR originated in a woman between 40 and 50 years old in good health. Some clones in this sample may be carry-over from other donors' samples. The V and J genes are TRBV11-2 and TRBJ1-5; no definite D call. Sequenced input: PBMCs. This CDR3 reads CASSTVSNQPQHF. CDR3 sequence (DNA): TGTGCCAGCAGTACCGTTAGCAATCAGCCCCAGCATTTT.